The clone carrying this T cell receptor (beta chain) was recorded once. The repertoire was sequenced with immunoSEQ multiplex PCR; TCRdb's copy has only in-frame clones and lacks some. The table lists approximately 200,000 clones, about 87% of them singletons, with approximately 6.2% in the top ten. The data derive from a study of blood T cell repertoires in COVID-19. About the research overall: Both acute and convalescent COVID-19 samples were obtained from the United States, Italy and Spain.

V was clipped by 0 bases and J by 1 base, with 12 bases between them. This CDR3 has 16 residues. Germline loops: CDR1 LGHNA, CDR2 YNFKEQ. The TCR comes from a man in his sixties who had recovered from COVID-19. The source material was peripheral blood. The genes are TRBV4-2 and TRBJ1-1; the D is unclear. The CDR3, as DNA: TGTGCCAGCAGCCAAGATATGGCGGTAAAGAACACTGAAGCTTTCTTT. Protein: CASSQDMAVKNTEAFF.